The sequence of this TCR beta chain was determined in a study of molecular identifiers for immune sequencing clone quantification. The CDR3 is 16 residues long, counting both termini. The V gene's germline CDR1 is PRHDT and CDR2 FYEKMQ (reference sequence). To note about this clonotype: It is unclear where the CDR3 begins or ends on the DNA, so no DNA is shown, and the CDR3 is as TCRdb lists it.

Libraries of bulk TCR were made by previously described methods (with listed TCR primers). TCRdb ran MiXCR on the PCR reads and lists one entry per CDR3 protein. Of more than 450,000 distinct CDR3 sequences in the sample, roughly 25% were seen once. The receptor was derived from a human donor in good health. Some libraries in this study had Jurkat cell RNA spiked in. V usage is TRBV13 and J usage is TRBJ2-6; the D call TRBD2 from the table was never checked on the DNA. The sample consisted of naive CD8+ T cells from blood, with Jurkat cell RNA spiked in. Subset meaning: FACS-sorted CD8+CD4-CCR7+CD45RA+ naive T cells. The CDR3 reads CASSFGRGAGANVPTF.